This T cell receptor beta chain stems from a study of cytotoxic CD8 clonotypes in ibrutinib-treated CLL. Study as a whole: Among the patients, roughly ten presented as relapsed/refractory and fewer than 16 as treatment-naive; around 17 showed unmutated IGHV.

Only in-frame clones appear in the TCRdb table, and some are missing; sequencing was by immunoSEQ multiplex PCR. The repertoire holds roughly 150,000 clones, with about 70% as singletons. The CDR3 has 13 residues. Germline loops: CDR1 MNHNY, CDR2 SVGAGI (reference sequence). The V and J ends lost 2 bases and 6 bases respectively, with 11 bases between them. Details on this clone: Its antigen remains unidentified.

The study's findings and limits: Baseline-level clonality went beyond age-matched healthy donors and moved in step with circulating CD8+ T-cell counts.

This sequence joins TRBV6-6 and TRBJ2-7, with TRBD2 as a possible D gene (7 bases). The source was PBMCs, collected after 24 months of ibrutinib treatment. This receptor was obtained from a human donor with chronic lymphocytic leukemia. The CDR3 DNA sequence: TGTGCCAGCAGTTACGGGGGGGGCGGCGAGCAGTACTTC. Its translation: CASSYGGGGEQYF.